A single sample is the source of the 27 T cell receptor beta chains below, sequenced in a study of cytomegalovirus exposure and HLA in healthy donors. It was with 60 Vbeta and 13 Jbeta primers that the PCR ran. The method was immunoSEQ multiplex PCR; TCRdb's version includes in-frame clones alone and lacks a portion of them. The table includes roughly 190,000 clones, 79% detected once. The specimen was PBMCs. All receptors derive from a woman between 50 and 59 years old in good health and CMV-seronegative.

This clone was observed a few times. The chain recombines TRBV2 with TRBJ1-2; no reliable D call. V lost 5 bases and J 7 bases, leaving 11 bases between the germline ends. Germline V gene lookup returns CDR1 SNHLY and CDR2 FYNNEI. CDR3 length equals 12 residues. CDR3 sequence: CASSLSSGGYTF. Written as DNA, the CDR3 is TGTGCCAGCAGTCTGAGTTCTGGTGGCTACACCTTC.

The J gene is TRBJ1-2, the V gene TRBV19; TRBD1 aligns across 11 bases. Germline CDR1 reads LNHDA; CDR2 reads SQIVND (reference sequence). This CDR3 is built from 13 residues. V dropped 10 bases and J dropped 7; count of bases not matched to a gene: 8. CDR3 amino acids: CATRRTGGCGYTF. In nucleotides, the CDR3 is TGTGCCACTCGTAGGACAGGGGGCTGTGGCTACACCTTC.

The CDR3 sequence is CAISDPRDRGRGNYGYTF. The CDR3 DNA sequence: TGTGCCATCAGTGATCCCCGGGACAGGGGGCGGGGGAACTATGGCTACACCTTC. The chain is built from TRBV10-3 and TRBJ1-2, with TRBD1 identical over 12 bases. In germline, CDR1 is ENHRY, CDR2 SYGVKD. Losses at the gene ends were 3 bases for V and 2 bases for J; bases not matched to a gene: 10. The CDR3 is 18 residues long.

This chain links TRBV19 with TRBJ1-5; D is undetermined. CDR3 size: 15 residues. V was trimmed by 1 base and J by 2 bases, leaving 9 bases between them. Per the germline V gene, CDR1 is LNHDA and CDR2 is SQIVND (reference sequence). Written as DNA, the CDR3 is TGTGCCAGTAGTATAGTCTTTCAGGGCAATCAGCCCCAGCATTTT. Protein sequence: CASSIVFQGNQPQHF.

This sequence joins TRBV9 and TRBJ1-6; TRBD1 matches 7 bases. The V and J ends lost 5 bases and 9 bases, in that order; junction bases with no gene match: 11. The CDR3 totals 15 residues. The germline CDR1 and CDR2 sequences are SGDLS and YYNGEE. The CDR3 protein is CASSATGEGTSPLHF. In nucleotides, the CDR3 is TGTGCCAGCAGTGCAACAGGGGAAGGGACTTCACCCCTCCACTTT.

The chain uses TRBV9 and TRBJ2-7, with 7 nucleotides matching TRBD1. The trim removed 3 bases at V and 2 bases at J, leaving 5 bases unmatched. CDR1 is SGDLS and CDR2 is YYNGEE in the germline V gene. The CDR3 extends over 14 amino acids. The CDR3 coding sequence is TGTGCCAGCAGCGCCACCGGGACAGCCTACGAGCAGTACTTC. Amino acids: CASSATGTAYEQYF.

V and J are TRBV6-6 and TRBJ2-1; D is possibly TRBD1 (5 bases). Germline CDR1 MNHNY, CDR2 SVGAGI (reference sequence). Trimming left V 6 bases short and J 10 bases short, with 10 bases between. CDR3 length equals 11 residues. CDR3 residues: CASSPTGEQFF. CDR3 bases: TGTGCCAGCAGCCCTACAGGAGAGCAGTTCTTC.

The chain employs TRBV9 and TRBJ2-1, with 7 positions matching TRBD2. Germline V gene lookup returns CDR1 SGDLS and CDR2 YYNGEE. With V trimmed by 2 bases and J by 7 bases, 9 bases remained unmatched. CDR3 size: 15 residues. The CDR3 spells CASSVASGPGNEQFF. CDR3 bases: TGTGCCAGCAGCGTGGCTAGCGGACCTGGGAATGAGCAGTTCTTC.

This chain uses TRBV15 with TRBJ2-5; D is uncertain. The CDR3 runs 14 residues. Per the germline V gene, CDR1 is LNHNV and CDR2 is YYDKDF (reference sequence). Trimming pared 3 bases from V and 0 bases from J, leaving 8 bases between. As DNA, the CDR3 is TGTGCCACCAGCAGCCTAGGAGACCAAGAGACCCAGTACTTC. Its protein is CATSSLGDQETQYF.

CDR3 loop: CASSQELGVAANYGYTF. DNA of the CDR3: TGCGCCAGCAGCCAAGAATTGGGAGTAGCAGCTAACTATGGCTACACCTTC. The chain couples TRBV4-3 to TRBJ1-2; D remains unclear. The V gene lost 0 bases and the J gene lost 0 bases, with 14 bases spanning the gap. The CDR3 has 17 amino acids. Germline assignment: CDR1 LGHNA and CDR2 YSLEER.

This chain joins TRBV30 and TRBJ1-2, with D unclear. Germline loops: CDR1 GTSNPN, CDR2 SVGIG (reference sequence). V was cut by 8 bases and J by 4 bases, with 14 bases left in between. The length of the CDR3 is 12 residues. The CDR3 protein is CAVRGSSYGYTF. CDR3 in DNA: TGTGCCGTCCGCGGTTCCTCCTATGGCTACACCTTC.

This clone was picked up one time. The genes are TRBV11-2 and TRBJ2-1; TRBD2 matches 8 bases. The ends lost 4 bases at V and 7 bases at J; junction bases unmatched: 12. The CDR3 loop spans 16 amino acids. Germline loops: CDR1 SGHAT, CDR2 FQNNGV. CDR3 in amino acids: CASSSSSSGGPNEQFF. The CDR3 region has the DNA TGTGCCAGCAGCTCCTCGTCGAGCGGGGGACCTAATGAGCAGTTCTTC.

The J gene is TRBJ2-1, the V gene TRBV25-1, with D tentatively TRBD2 (5 bases). Per the germline V gene, CDR1 is MGHDK and CDR2 is SYGVNS. The CDR3 is made up of 16 amino acids. The V gene lost 3 bases and the J gene lost 0 bases, with 12 bases spanning the gap. CDR3 in amino acids: CASSEPTGSSYNEQFF. The CDR3 DNA reads TGTGCCAGCAGTGAGCCTACTGGGAGCTCCTACAATGAGCAGTTCTTC. The variable domain in full, with the rest retrieved from reference TRBV25-1 and TRBJ2-1, is EADIYQTPRYLVIGTGKKITLECSQTMGHDKMYWYQQDPGMELHLIHYSYGVNSTEKGDLSSESTVSRIRTEHFPLTLESARPSHTSQYLCASSEPTGSSYNEQFFGPGTRLTVL.

CDR3 residues: CSAPREGLSEAFF. CDR3 sequence (DNA): TGCAGCGCCCCCAGGGAGGGGTTAAGTGAAGCTTTCTTT. V and J are TRBV29-1 and TRBJ1-1; a possible D gene is TRBD1 (5 bases). The germline CDR1 and CDR2 sequences are SQVTM and ANQGSEA. This CDR3 region has 13 residues. V lost 7 bases and J 7 bases, leaving 19 bases between the germline ends.

In DNA, the CDR3 is TGTGCCAGCAGACCACCAGCGGGGGGGGCCAATGAGCAGTTCTTC. Translation: CASRPPAGGANEQFF. The chain joins TRBV6-5 to TRBJ2-1; 10 bases match TRBD2. Trimming took 6 bases from V and 6 from J; bases not matched to a gene: 8. Germline values: CDR1 MNHEY, CDR2 SVGAGI. The CDR3 loop spans 15 amino acids.

The chain employs TRBV19 and TRBJ1-4; 7 bases map to TRBD1. V dropped 6 bases and J dropped 3; count of bases not matched to a gene: 4. Per the germline V gene, CDR1 is LNHDA and CDR2 is SQIVND (reference sequence). The CDR3 is 14 amino acids. The CDR3: CASSFRGSNEKLFF. The CDR3 DNA reads TGTGCCAGTAGCTTCAGGGGGTCTAATGAAAAACTGTTTTTT.

This clone appeared once. This chain connects TRBV5-1 to TRBJ1-2, with TRBD1 as a possible D gene (6 bases). The V gene lost 7 bases and the J gene lost 4 bases, with 17 bases spanning the gap. Germline CDR1 SGHRS, CDR2 YFSETQ. This CDR3 comprises 14 residues. The CDR3 DNA sequence: TGCGCCAGCGGCTCGGAGCGACAGGCCTATGGCTACACCTTC. Protein product: CASGSERQAYGYTF. Full variable domain (missing parts from reference TRBV5-1 and TRBJ1-2): KAGVTQTPRYLIKTRGQQVTLSCSPISGHRSVSWYQQTPGQGLQFLFEYFSETQRNKGNFPGRFSGRQFSNSRSEMNVSTLELGDSALYLCASGSERQAYGYTFGSGTRLTVV.

With regard to this clone: The junction does not match germline at one end; this may be a read error. The sample has other DNA sequences that encode this CDR3 too. The chain joins TRBV6-6 to TRBJ1-1, with TRBD1 identical over 7 bases. Germline V CDR1 and CDR2: MNHNY, SVGAGI (reference sequence). This CDR3 is 13 amino acids long. The CDR3 DNA follows: TGTGCCAGCAGTCAGGGACAGAACACTGAGGCTTTCTTT. This sequence encodes CASSQGQNTEAFF.

This clone came up once. This chain connects TRBV19 to TRBJ2-5, with TRBD2 identical over 7 bases. Germline trimming cut 8 bases from V and 7 bases from J; bases unmatched to any gene: 16. Per the germline V gene, CDR1 is LNHDA and CDR2 is SQIVND (reference sequence). CDR3 length: 15 residues. CDR3 protein: CASRVVSGAPGTQYF. In DNA, the CDR3 is TGTGCCAGTCGAGTAGTAAGCGGGGCCCCAGGGACCCAGTACTTC.

DNA of the CDR3: TGTGCCAGCAGCAGGGGACTAGCTAGGAGCACAGATACGCAGTATTTT. Its protein is CASSRGLARSTDTQYF. The chain recombines TRBV9 with TRBJ2-3; 9 bases map to TRBD2. This CDR3 is built from 16 residues. The V and J ends lost 4 bases and 0 bases, in that order; junction bases with no gene match: 6. Germline-derived CDR1 and CDR2 are SGDLS and YYNGEE.

For this clone: This sample also contains other DNA sequences that code for the same CDR3. The chain couples TRBV4-1 to TRBJ1-6, with a possible D match to TRBD1 (5 bases). V was cut by 4 bases and J by 10 bases, with 26 bases left in between. This CDR3 region has 18 residues. CDR1 is MGHRA, CDR2 YSYEKL, per germline. CDR3 sequence (DNA): TGCGCCAGCAGCCTAAGGGGAGGCGCCCGGGCGTTCGACTCACCCCTCCACTTT. It encodes CASSLRGGARAFDSPLHF.

The J gene is TRBJ1-1, the V gene TRBV7-2; D is ambiguous. The CDR3 consists of 14 residues. Germline V lookup: CDR1 SGHTA, CDR2 FQGNSA. Trimming shortened V by 1 base and J by 1 base, and 7 bases separated the two germline ends. This chain's CDR3 is CASSLDPRNTEAFF. In nucleotides, the CDR3 is TGTGCCAGCAGCTTAGACCCCAGGAACACTGAAGCTTTCTTT.

The chain joins TRBV7-2 to TRBJ2-3; perhaps TRBD1 as D (5 bases). V was trimmed by 5 bases and J by 6 bases, leaving 6 bases between them. Germline V gene sequence: CDR1 SGHTA, CDR2 FQGNSA. This CDR3 has 11 residues. The CDR3 here is CASSGADTQYF. The CDR3, as DNA: TGTGCCAGCAGCGGGGCGGATACGCAGTATTTT. Based on the CDR3 plus reference TRBV7-2 and TRBJ2-3, the full variable domain is GAGVSQSPSNKVTEKGKDVELRCDPISGHTALYWYRQSLGQGLEFLIYFQGNSAPDKSGLPSDRFSAERTGGSVSTLTIQRTQQEDSAVYLCASSGADTQYFGPGTRLTVL.

CDR3 protein: CASSASPGLNTGELFF. Here the CDR3 DNA reads TGTGCCAGCAGCGCTTCGCCGGGACTCAACACCGGGGAGCTGTTTTTT. The V call is TRBV9, the J call TRBJ2-2; D may be TRBD2 (6 bases). The germline V and J ends were trimmed by 3 bases and 2 bases, with 14 bases remaining between them. Germline V gene sequence: CDR1 SGDLS, CDR2 YYNGEE. The CDR3 contains 16 residues.

The gene calls are TRBV5-6 and TRBJ2-5; D is uncertain. Matching the DNA end better, TRBJ2-7 makes the J call doubtful. Germline loops: CDR1 SGHDT, CDR2 YYEEEE. This CDR3 region has 14 residues. Here the CDR3 DNA reads TGTGCCAGCAGCCGAAGACAACGTCCCTACGAGCAGTACTTC. It codes for CASSRRQRPYEQYF.

V gene TRBV5-1 combines with J gene TRBJ1-2, with D perhaps matching TRBD1 (6 bases). CDR1 SGHRS and CDR2 YFSETQ come from the germline V gene. Trimming took off 4 bases at V and 4 bases at J, with 14 bases between the two ends. The CDR3 consists of 14 residues. CDR3 in DNA: TGCGCCAGCAGCCCTAGACAGGACTCCTATGGCTACACCTTC. Protein product: CASSPRQDSYGYTF.

V gene TRBV9 combines with J gene TRBJ1-2, with 7 bases identical to TRBD1. The CDR3 is 14 residues long. The junction had 13 bases not matched to a gene; V was cut back by 6 bases and J by 8 bases. Germline loops: CDR1 SGDLS, CDR2 YYNGEE. The CDR3 DNA follows: TGTGCCAGCACCGAGGAGGTACAGGGGAGAGGCTACACCTTC. Protein: CASTEEVQGRGYTF.